These 20 T cell receptor beta chains were all obtained from the same sample, sequenced in a study of T-cell reconstitution after alpha-beta-depleted transplantation in children. The TCRbeta library was prepared with unique molecular identifiers. Each CDR3 protein gets one entry after TCRdb re-called the PCR reads with MiXCR. The sample lists approximately 82,000 distinct CDR3 sequences, 15% to 18% occurring once. This specimen consisted of PBMCs, mostly from graft donor cells, obtained 180 days after TCRalphabeta/CD19-depleted stem cell transplant. The receptors come from a male patient between 2 and 9 years old who had a stem cell transplant for acute lymphoblastic leukemia, so the T cells may come from the graft donor.

This clonotype appeared a few times. The V gene is TRBV6-5, the J gene TRBJ2-2; a possible D gene is TRBD1 (6 bases). CDR1 and CDR2 from the germline V gene are MNHEY and SVGAGI. Between the trimmed V and J ends, which lost 2 bases and 4 bases, there was a span of 8 bases. CDR3 length: 14 residues. The CDR3 sequence is CASSYGGPTGELFF. The CDR3 nucleotides read TGTGCCAGCAGTTACGGGGGCCCCACCGGGGAGCTGTTTTTT.

This clonotype has only a few counts. The rearrangement links TRBV7-2 to TRBJ2-7; perhaps D is TRBD1 or TRBD2 (5 bases each). Trimming cost V 1 base and J 5 bases, with 15 bases left between them. The CDR3 consists of 15 residues. The germline gives CDR1 SGHTA, CDR2 FQGNSA. CDR3 bases: TGTGCCAGCAGCTTAGAGGTAATCGGGACCGACGAGCAGTACTTC. This codes for CASSLEVIGTDEQYF.

This clonotype has more than one count but fewer than ten. The conserved final phenylalanine or tryptophan is absent from the CDR3, which likely points to a read error. No DNA is shown, since the ends of the CDR3 on it are uncertain; the CDR3 is the one TCRdb lists. The rearrangement links TRBV2 to TRBJ2-7; TRBD1, as called in the table, went unchecked against the DNA. Germline CDR1 SNHLY, CDR2 FYNNEI. The length of the CDR3 is 11 amino acids, counting both ends. The CDR3 sequence: CASSGKGGIYL.

The chain employs TRBV25-1 and TRBJ2-7; TRBD1 matches 9 bases. CDR1 and CDR2 (germline): MGHDK, SYGVNS. The CDR3 loop spans 16 amino acids. Trimming cost V 2 bases and J 2 bases; bases outside gene matches: 7. The CDR3 loop is CASSEPGQGRTYEQYF. DNA for the CDR3: TGTGCCAGCAGTGAACCAGGACAGGGGCGTACCTACGAGCAGTACTTC.

The sample holds a few counts of this clonotype. The V call is TRBV7-9, the J call TRBJ2-5, with TRBD1 identical over 8 bases. Trimming took 4 bases from V and 5 from J; bases not matched to a gene: 9. Germline-derived CDR1 and CDR2 are SEHNR and FQNEAQ (reference sequence). The CDR3 contains 15 residues. This CDR3 reads CASSSRQGTGETQYF. DNA of the CDR3: TGTGCCAGCAGCTCTCGACAGGGGACGGGGGAGACCCAGTACTTC.

This clonotype was counted at least ten times. The chain joins TRBV20-1 to TRBJ2-7, with 9 bases identical to TRBD2. The germline gives CDR1 DFQATT, CDR2 SNEGSKA (reference sequence). V shed 6 bases, J shed 3 bases, and the junction held 9 bases outside the gene matches. The CDR3 loop spans 14 amino acids. The CDR3 DNA follows: TGCAGTGCGAGGGGGCTAGCGGGACTCTACGAGCAGTACTTC. Translation: CSARGLAGLYEQYF.

This clonotype was seen only a few times. The chain is built from TRBV20-1 and TRBJ2-7; perhaps TRBD1 as D (5 bases). Deletions cut 7 bases from V and 1 base from J, with 14 bases between. This CDR3 comprises 13 residues. Germline loops: CDR1 DFQATT, CDR2 SNEGSKA (reference sequence). This chain's CDR3 is CSGTVGESYEQYF. Written as DNA, the CDR3 is TGCAGTGGGACGGTAGGGGAATCCTACGAGCAGTACTTC.

This clonotype was observed a handful of times. The genes are TRBV24-1 and TRBJ1-1; maybe TRBD1 (5 bases). CDR3 length: 18 residues. Trimming took off 5 bases at V and 3 bases at J, with 24 bases between the two ends. The germline V gene has CDR1 KGHDR and CDR2 SFDVKD. The CDR3 DNA sequence: TGTGCCACCAGTGTCCCGCAGGGTGACATCGAGGAGGACACTGAAGCTTTCTTT. As protein: CATSVPQGDIEEDTEAFF.

CDR3 amino acids: CASSSGLAGGASSYNEQFF. DNA for the CDR3: TGCGCCAGCAGCTCGGGACTAGCGGGGGGAGCTAGCTCCTACAATGAGCAGTTCTTC. This chain uses TRBV5-1 with TRBJ2-1; 15 nucleotides align to TRBD2. The CDR3 spans 19 residues. With V trimmed by 3 bases and J by 0 bases, 7 bases remained unmatched. Per the germline V gene, CDR1 is SGHRS and CDR2 is YFSETQ.

There are a few counts of this clonotype. The chain is built from TRBV4-2 and TRBJ1-2; weak D call: TRBD1 (5 bases). This CDR3 region has 14 residues. The V gene lost 5 bases and the J gene lost 2 bases, with 12 bases spanning the gap. Germline assignment: CDR1 LGHNA and CDR2 YNFKEQ. CDR3 protein: CASSSPGGNYGYTF. The CDR3 DNA follows: TGTGCCAGCAGCTCACCTGGGGGAAACTATGGCTACACCTTC.

This clonotype was found a few times. The DNA of the CDR3 is TGTGCCAGCAGTTACACAAAAGCCTACGAGCAGTACTTC. Its protein product is CASSYTKAYEQYF. The J gene is TRBJ2-7, the V gene TRBV6-5; D gene uncertain. This CDR3 comprises 13 residues. The V gene lost 2 bases and the J gene lost 2 bases, with 7 bases spanning the gap. In germline, CDR1 is MNHEY, CDR2 SVGAGI.

The chain uses TRBV7-2 and TRBJ1-2; D ambiguous. This CDR3 contains 13 residues. The germline V gene has CDR1 SGHTA and CDR2 FQGNSA. V lost 4 bases and J lost 4, with 10 bases in between. The CDR3 DNA sequence: TGTGCCAGCAGCTCACCGATTGGCTATGGCTACACCTTC. Amino acids: CASSSPIGYGYTF.

This chain links TRBV11-2 with TRBJ2-3, with D perhaps being TRBD1 or TRBD2 (6 bases each). Trimming removed 2 bases from V and 5 bases from J, with 23 bases in between. Germline CDR1 SGHAT, CDR2 FQNNGV. CDR3 length equals 18 residues. CDR3 protein: CASSLILPLAGGRDTQYF. The CDR3 nucleotides are TGTGCCAGCAGCTTAATCTTGCCATTAGCTGGGGGGCGAGATACGCAGTATTTT.

The chain couples TRBV2 to TRBJ2-5; D tentatively reads TRBD1 or TRBD2 (6 bases each). V was cut by 5 bases and J by 0 bases, with 10 bases left in between. This CDR3 spans 14 amino acids. Germline V gene data show CDR1 as SNHLY and CDR2 as FYNNEI. Here the CDR3 DNA reads TGTGCCAGCAGTCGGGGGCGGTACCAAGAGACCCAGTACTTC. Its translation is CASSRGRYQETQYF.

The CDR3 reads CASSPPGQGSGANVLTF. CDR3 in DNA: TGTGCCAGTAGTCCACCGGGACAGGGGTCTGGGGCCAACGTCCTGACTTTC. The chain has TRBV19 and TRBJ2-6; TRBD1 agrees at 10 bases. This CDR3 comprises 17 residues. V lost 5 bases and J lost 1; bases outside the gene matches: 5. Germline V CDR1 and CDR2: LNHDA, SQIVND (reference sequence).

This chain joins TRBV11-1 and TRBJ2-7; D might be TRBD1 or TRBD2, each matching 5 bases. Germline assignment: CDR1 SGHAT and CDR2 FQDESV (reference sequence). With 5 bases removed from V and 6 bases from J, the gap between germline ends came to 11 bases. The CDR3 sequence is 12 residues long. The DNA of the CDR3 is TGTGCCAGCAGCCGGGACCCAGGCGAGCAGTACTTC. It yields the protein CASSRDPGEQYF.

V gene TRBV7-3 combines with J gene TRBJ2-7; D gene ambiguous. Germline loops: CDR1 SGHTA, CDR2 FQGTGA. The CDR3 totals 14 residues. V shed 1 base and J shed 2 bases, with 9 bases lying between them. For the CDR3, the DNA is TGTGCCAGCAGCTTAAACCGCGGTCCCTACGAGCAGTACTTC. It specifies CASSLNRGPYEQYF.

This clonotype was seen a few times. Here the CDR3 reads CATRADTQYF. The CDR3 DNA is TGTGCGACCAGGGCAGATACGCAGTATTTT. This chain uses TRBV7-2 with TRBJ2-3; tentatively, D is TRBD1 (5 bases). This CDR3 comprises 10 residues. Per germline, CDR1 SGHTA and CDR2 FQGNSA. The complete variable domain, with remaining parts taken from reference TRBV7-2 and TRBJ2-3, reads GAGVSQSPSNKVTEKGKDVELRCDPISGHTALYWYRQSLGQGLEFLIYFQGNSAPDKSGLPSDRFSAERTGGSVSTLTIQRTQQEDSAVYLCATRADTQYFGPGTRLTVL.

This clonotype was counted a few times. V and J are TRBV10-1 and TRBJ2-7; 9 bases line up with TRBD1. The CDR3 extends over 14 amino acids. The germline CDR1 and CDR2 sequences are WNHNN and SYGVQD (reference sequence). The trim removed 2 bases at V and 3 bases at J, leaving 2 bases unmatched. CDR3 protein: CASSEGTGIYEQYF. The CDR3 DNA is TGCGCCAGCAGTGAGGGGACAGGGATCTACGAGCAGTACTTC.

This clonotype was counted only a few times. The V and J genes are TRBV10-3 and TRBJ2-3; D is undetermined. The CDR3 is made up of 13 amino acids. The germline gives CDR1 ENHRY, CDR2 SYGVKD. V was cut by 7 bases and J by 0 bases, with 8 bases left in between. The chain's CDR3 is CAIISESTDTQYF. The DNA of the CDR3 is TGTGCCATCATTAGTGAGAGCACAGATACGCAGTATTTT.